A single sample gave rise to the 21 T cell receptor beta chains below, sequenced in a study of somatic mutations in cytotoxic T cells in rheumatoid arthritis. Using immunoSEQ multiplex PCR, the repertoire was profiled, and TCRdb retains in-frame clones only, with some absent. The sample has tens of thousands of clones; about 77% are singletons. The material sequenced was CD8+ T cells sorted from blood. The receptor set was obtained from an adult with rheumatoid arthritis.

Here the CDR3 DNA reads TGTGCCAGCAGCTCCCTCAGCGGTTTAACAAGTGAAGCTTTCTTT. Translated, it gives CASSSLSGLTSEAFF. J is TRBJ1-1 and V is TRBV7-6; no firm D call. V lost 4 bases and J lost 7, with 19 bases in between. Per the germline V gene, CDR1 is SGHVS and CDR2 is FNYEAQ. The CDR3 length is 15 residues.

This clone was found a few times. V usage is TRBV27 and J usage is TRBJ2-3; 15 bases are a match to TRBD2. V lost 5 bases and J lost 6; bases outside the gene matches: 3. There are 15 residues in the CDR3. Germline CDR1 is MNHEY and CDR2 is SMNVEV (reference sequence). For the CDR3, the DNA is TGTGCCAGCAGTACAGGGACTAGCGGGAGGGATACGCAGTATTTT. Its translation is CASSTGTSGRDTQYF.

This clone appeared once. This chain joins TRBV5-1 and TRBJ1-1; 8 nucleotides match TRBD1. Germline CDR1 SGHRS, CDR2 YFSETQ. This CDR3 spans 14 amino acids. The V gene end was trimmed by 4 bases and the J gene end by 1 base; junction bases not matched to a gene: 3. This CDR3 is CASSNTGGNTEAFF. CDR3 bases: TGCGCCAGCAGCAACACAGGGGGGAACACTGAAGCTTTCTTT. The full variable domain, completed using reference TRBV5-1 and TRBJ1-1, is KAGVTQTPRYLIKTRGQQVTLSCSPISGHRSVSWYQQTPGQGLQFLFEYFSETQRNKGNFPGRFSGRQFSNSRSEMNVSTLELGDSALYLCASSNTGGNTEAFFGQGTRLTVV.

V is TRBV15 and J is TRBJ2-7; D not certain. Trimming pared 0 bases from V and 3 bases from J, leaving 12 bases between. CDR1 is LNHNV, CDR2 YYDKDF, per germline (reference sequence). This CDR3 is 15 amino acids long. The CDR3 region is CATSRDARAFYEQYF. CDR3 DNA sequence: TGTGCCACCAGCAGAGATGCTAGAGCCTTCTACGAGCAGTACTTC.

This clone has a handful of counts. This chain links TRBV9 with TRBJ2-4; D uncertain. The germline V gene encodes CDR1 SGDLS and CDR2 YYNGEE. This CDR3 region has 15 residues. With 7 bases removed from V and 0 bases from J, the gap between germline ends came to 14 bases. CDR3 nucleotides: TGTGCCAGCGGGAACGAGAGGCTAGCCAAAAACATTCAGTACTTC. Protein: CASGNERLAKNIQYF.

The chain employs TRBV5-4 and TRBJ2-3; D unresolved. Germline CDR1 and CDR2: SGHNT and YYREEE (reference sequence). Trimming removed 0 bases from V and 4 bases from J, with 6 bases in between. The CDR3 is 13 amino acids. CDR3 DNA sequence: TGTGCCAGCAGCTTGGGAAGTTCAGATACGCAGTATTTT. Encoded protein: CASSLGSSDTQYF.

The genes are TRBV5-8 and TRBJ2-1; possibly TRBD1 for D (6 bases). Trimming stripped 1 base from V and 6 bases from J, with 8 bases between. This CDR3 has 13 amino acids. Germline V gene sequence: CDR1 SGHTS, CDR2 YDEGEE. The CDR3 nucleotides read TGTGCCAGCAGCTTGTCCAGGGGCAATGAGCAGTTCTTC. Protein sequence: CASSLSRGNEQFF.

By its share, this clone is medium-sized. The rearrangement uses TRBV7-9 and TRBJ2-1, with 7 positions matching TRBD2. CDR3 length: 16 amino acids. Germline CDR1 reads SEHNR; CDR2 reads FQNEAQ (reference sequence). Trimming took 0 bases from V and 3 from J; bases not matched to a gene: 5. CDR3 residues: CASSLALGGGYNEQFF. CDR3 coding DNA: TGTGCCAGCAGCTTAGCGCTGGGCGGGGGCTACAATGAGCAGTTCTTC.

The chain joins TRBV5-6 to TRBJ2-7; tentatively, D is TRBD1 (6 bases). Germline loops: CDR1 SGHDT, CDR2 YYEEEE. The V gene lost 4 bases and the J gene lost 3 bases, with 17 bases spanning the gap. CDR3 length equals 15 residues. CDR3 sequence: CASSPRVPQGYEQYF. As DNA, the CDR3 is TGTGCCAGCAGCCCGAGGGTGCCACAGGGCTACGAGCAGTACTTC.

The rearrangement joins TRBV6-5 to TRBJ2-1; D is uncertain. The CDR3 extends over 10 amino acids. From germline, CDR1 is MNHEY and CDR2 SVGAGI. The ends were cut back, 4 bases at V and 6 bases at J, with 1 base in the middle. The CDR3 region is CASSFNEQFF. CDR3 nucleotides: TGTGCCAGCAGTTTCAATGAGCAGTTCTTC.

The V call is TRBV5-5, the J call TRBJ1-3; 7 bases match TRBD1. Trimming took 4 bases from V and 4 from J; bases not matched to a gene: 11. Germline CDR1 SGHKS, CDR2 YYEKEE (reference sequence). The CDR3 is 16 amino acids. The CDR3 is CASSVATGHLGNTIYF. CDR3 sequence (DNA): TGTGCCAGCAGCGTGGCGACAGGGCACCTCGGAAACACCATATATTTT.

The rearrangement joins TRBV11-2 to TRBJ2-3; 7 bases fit TRBD1. V dropped 5 bases and J dropped 4; count of bases not matched to a gene: 12. This CDR3 contains 16 residues. The germline CDR1 and CDR2 sequences are SGHAT and FQNNGV. CDR3 amino acids: CASSPPGNRGSDTQYF. CDR3 sequence (DNA): TGTGCCAGCAGCCCGCCAGGGAACAGGGGCTCAGATACGCAGTATTTT.

The chain couples TRBV11-2 to TRBJ1-1; D gene uncertain. Between the trimmed V and J ends, which lost 6 bases and 8 bases, there was a span of 13 bases. Looked up from germline, CDR1 is SGHAT and CDR2 is FQNNGV. The CDR3 extends over 12 amino acids. The chain's CDR3 is CASRDEYSEAFF. CDR3 in DNA: TGTGCCAGCAGGGACGAGTACTCCGAAGCTTTCTTT. The full variable domain, rest sourced from reference TRBV11-2 and TRBJ1-1, is EAGVAQSPRYKIIEKRQSVAFWCNPISGHATLYWYQQILGQGPKLLIQFQNNGVVDDSQLPKDRFSAERLKGVDSTLKIQPAKLEDSAVYLCASRDEYSEAFFGQGTRLTVV.

This clone was picked up one time. The J gene is TRBJ1-2, the V gene TRBV7-6; 7 nucleotides align to TRBD1. Trimming removed 2 bases from V and 2 bases from J; junction bases left unmatched: 14. Germline assignment: CDR1 SGHVS and CDR2 FNYEAQ. The CDR3 has 18 amino acids. The CDR3 nucleotides are TGTGCCAGCAGCTTACGGCTCGTCCAGGGGGAAAGGAACTATGGCTACACCTTC. Protein sequence: CASSLRLVQGERNYGYTF.

V and J are TRBV5-6 and TRBJ2-1; 13 nucleotides match TRBD2. Per the germline V gene, CDR1 is SGHDT and CDR2 is YYEEEE. This CDR3 has 15 residues. Trimming took 1 base from V and 8 from J; bases not matched to a gene: 3. The CDR3 reads CASSLWTSGRHEQFF. For the CDR3, the DNA is TGTGCCAGCAGCTTGTGGACTAGCGGGAGACATGAGCAGTTCTTC.

This chain uses TRBV29-1 with TRBJ1-2; no reliable D call. The CDR3 is made up of 12 amino acids. V lost 0 bases to trimming and J lost 8 bases, with 10 bases between them. Per the germline V gene, CDR1 is SQVTM and CDR2 is ANQGSEA. DNA for the CDR3: TGCAGCGTTGAAGATCAGGCGGAGGGCTACACCTTC. Amino acid sequence: CSVEDQAEGYTF.

The chain joins TRBV19 to TRBJ1-2; possibly TRBD1 for D (5 bases). CDR1 is LNHDA and CDR2 is SQIVND in the germline V gene (reference sequence). The CDR3 covers 12 residues. V lost 8 bases and J lost 4, with 11 bases in between. CDR3 coding DNA: TGTGCCAGTCCGAAGGGGAGCTATGGCTACACCTTC. This sequence encodes CASPKGSYGYTF.

This chain uses TRBV5-5 with TRBJ1-6; weak D call: TRBD1 (5 bases). The CDR3 has 17 amino acids. Germline V gene sequence: CDR1 SGHKS, CDR2 YYEKEE (reference sequence). The V end was cut by 1 base, the J end by 11 bases, with 22 bases between. CDR3 region: CASSLFGGGGRVPPLHF. The DNA of the CDR3 is TGTGCCAGCAGCTTGTTCGGGGGGGGTGGCCGAGTACCACCCCTCCACTTT.

V gene TRBV4-1 combines with J gene TRBJ1-2, with no clear D. The CDR3 is 15 residues long. The V gene lost 0 bases and the J gene lost 2 bases, with 10 bases spanning the gap. Looked up from germline, CDR1 is MGHRA and CDR2 is YSYEKL. For the CDR3, the DNA is TGCGCCAGCAGCCAAGAACCAGCTACCAACTATGGCTACACCTTC. Translated, it gives CASSQEPATNYGYTF.

This clone was found a few times. The chain has TRBV27 and TRBJ2-7; no reliable D call. The germline gives CDR1 MNHEY, CDR2 SMNVEV (reference sequence). CDR3 length: 13 residues. Trimming removed 3 bases from V and 0 bases from J, with 6 bases in between. This CDR3 reads CASSFQSSYEQYF. CDR3 DNA: TGTGCCAGCAGTTTTCAAAGCTCCTACGAGCAGTACTTC.

This clone was counted between two and nine times. This chain uses TRBV6-5 with TRBJ2-3; no reliable D call. There are 12 residues in the CDR3. From germline, CDR1 is MNHEY and CDR2 SVGAGI. The V and J ends lost 6 bases and 6 bases respectively, with 10 bases between them. The chain's CDR3 is CASSPEADTQYF. In DNA form, the CDR3 reads TGTGCCAGCAGCCCCGAAGCGGATACGCAGTATTTT.